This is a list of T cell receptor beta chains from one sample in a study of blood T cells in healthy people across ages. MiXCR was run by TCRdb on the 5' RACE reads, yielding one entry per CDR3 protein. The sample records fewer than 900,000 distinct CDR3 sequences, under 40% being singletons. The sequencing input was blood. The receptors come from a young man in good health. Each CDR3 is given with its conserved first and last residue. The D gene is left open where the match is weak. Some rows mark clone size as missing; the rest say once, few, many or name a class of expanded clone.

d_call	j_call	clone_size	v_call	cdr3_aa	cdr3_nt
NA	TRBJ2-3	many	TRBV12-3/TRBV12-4	CASSLPLGTDTQYF	TGTGCCAGCAGTTTACCGCTGGGAACAGATACGCAGTATTTT
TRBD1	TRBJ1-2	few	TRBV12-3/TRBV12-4	CASSLRGGQGVNTF	TGTGCCAGCAGTTTAAGGGGGGGACAGGGGGTCAACACCTTC
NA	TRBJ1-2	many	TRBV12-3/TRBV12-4	CASRATGPNYGYTF	TGTGCCAGCAGGGCGACAGGCCCTAACTATGGCTACACCTTC
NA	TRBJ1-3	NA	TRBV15	CATSRDRHPSGNTIYF	TGTGCCACCAGCAGAGATCGGCATCCCTCTGGAAACACCATATATTTT
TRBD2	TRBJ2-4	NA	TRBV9	CASSPLAGGPVRAKNIQYF	TGTGCCAGCAGCCCCCTAGCGGGAGGGCCGGTGAGAGCCAAAAACATTCAGTACTTC
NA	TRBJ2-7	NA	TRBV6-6	CARTGEAYEQYF	TGTGCCCGCACCGGGGAGGCCTACGAGCAGTACTTC
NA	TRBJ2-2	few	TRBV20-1	CSARRDTGELFF	TGCAGTGCTAGGAGGGACACCGGGGAGCTGTTTTTT
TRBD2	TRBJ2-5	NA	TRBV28	CASRDPGLAGTQETQYF	TGTGCCAGCAGAGACCCGGGACTAGCGGGGACCCAAGAGACCCAGTACTTC
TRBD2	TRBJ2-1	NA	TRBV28	CASSHTSGIGNEQFF	TGTGCCAGCAGTCACACTAGCGGGATAGGCAATGAGCAGTTCTTC
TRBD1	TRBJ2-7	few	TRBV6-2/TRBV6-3	CASSYSADRGDEQYF	TGTGCCAGCAGTTACTCGGCGGACAGGGGGGACGAGCAGTACTTC
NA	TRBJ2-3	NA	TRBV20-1	CSAGAQYF	TGCAGTGCTGGGGCCCAGTATTTT
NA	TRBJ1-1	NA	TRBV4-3	CASSPGVGGRSEAFF	TGCGCCAGCAGCCCCGGTGTAGGCGGACGTAGTGAAGCTTTCTTT
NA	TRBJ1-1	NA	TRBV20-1	CSARDPRDTVTEAFF	TGCAGTGCTAGAGATCCTCGAGACACAGTCACTGAAGCTTTCTTT
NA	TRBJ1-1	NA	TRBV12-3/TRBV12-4	CASTLQGRAFF	TGTGCCAGCACCCTGCAGGGCCGAGCTTTCTTT
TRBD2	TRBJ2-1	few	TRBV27	CASSLPQRGGINEQFF	TGTGCCAGCAGTTTACCACAGCGGGGGGGAATCAATGAGCAGTTCTTC
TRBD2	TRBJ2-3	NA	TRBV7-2	CASSLRASGRTDTQYF	TGTGCCAGCAGCTTACGGGCTAGCGGGCGCACAGATACGCAGTATTTT
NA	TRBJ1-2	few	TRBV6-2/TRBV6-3	CASSYEDGFYGYTF	TGTGCCAGCAGTTACGAGGACGGGTTCTATGGCTACACCTTC
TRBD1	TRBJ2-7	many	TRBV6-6	CASSYGRQGSYEQYF	TGTGCCAGCAGTTACGGCAGACAGGGCTCCTACGAGCAGTACTTC
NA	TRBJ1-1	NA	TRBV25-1	CASSEAGAPEAFF	TGTGCCAGCAGTGAGGCGGGGGCCCCTGAAGCTTTCTTT
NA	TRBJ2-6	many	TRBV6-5	CASSHDSFSGANVLTF	TGTGCCAGCAGTCACGACTCGTTCTCTGGGGCCAACGTCCTGACTTTC
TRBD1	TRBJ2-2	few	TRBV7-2	CASSPPGQGSTGELFF	TGTGCCAGCAGCCCGCCGGGACAGGGGTCCACCGGGGAGCTGTTTTTT
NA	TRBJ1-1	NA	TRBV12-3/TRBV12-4	CASSLVGIEAFF	TGTGCCAGCAGTTTGGTAGGGATTGAAGCTTTCTTT
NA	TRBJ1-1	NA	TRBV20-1	CSAGGIGGNTEAFF	TGCAGTGCTGGGGGGATTGGGGGGAACACTGAAGCTTTCTTT
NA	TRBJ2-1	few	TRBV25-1	CASSPVRAGKYNEQFF	TGTGCCAGCAGTCCAGTTCGGGCAGGGAAGTACAATGAGCAGTTCTTC
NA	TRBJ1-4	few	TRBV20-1	CSAIIGGSTNEKLFF	TGCAGTGCCATCATCGGCGGGTCAACTAATGAAAAACTGTTTTTT
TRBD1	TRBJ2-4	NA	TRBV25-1	CASSDGDRDKNIQYF	TGTGCCAGCAGTGACGGAGACAGGGACAAAAACATTCAGTACTTC
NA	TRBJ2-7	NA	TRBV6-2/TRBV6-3	CASRSDGTSYEQYF	TGTGCCAGCAGATCGGACGGGACTTCCTACGAGCAGTACTTC
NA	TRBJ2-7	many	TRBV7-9	CASSSKSYEQYF	TGTGCCAGCAGCTCCAAAAGTTACGAGCAGTACTTC
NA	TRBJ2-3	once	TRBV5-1	CASRGEFSADTQYF	TGCGCCAGCAGAGGGGAGTTTAGCGCAGATACGCAGTATTTT
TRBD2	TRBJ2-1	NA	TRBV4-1	CASSQLAGVGNEQFF	TGCGCCAGCAGCCAACTAGCGGGAGTCGGGAATGAGCAGTTCTTC
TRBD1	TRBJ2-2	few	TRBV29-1	CSVEVGTENTGELFF	TGCAGCGTTGAAGTGGGGACAGAAAACACCGGGGAGCTGTTTTTT
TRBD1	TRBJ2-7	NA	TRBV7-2	CASRYDRGSYNEQYF	TGTGCCAGCAGGTACGACAGGGGCTCCTACAATGAGCAGTACTTC
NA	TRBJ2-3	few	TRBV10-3	CAISDKPPLDTQYF	TGTGCCATCAGTGACAAGCCCCCGCTGGATACGCAGTATTTT
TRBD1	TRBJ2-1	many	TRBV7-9	CASSPWTGVDNEQFF	TGTGCCAGCAGCCCCTGGACAGGGGTCGACAATGAGCAGTTCTTC
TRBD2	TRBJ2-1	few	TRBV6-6	CASSYEGLASHEQFF	TGTGCCAGCAGTTACGAGGGACTAGCTAGTCATGAGCAGTTCTTC
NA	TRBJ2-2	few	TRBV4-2	CASSQDLASFTGELFF	TGTGCCAGCAGCCAAGATCTGGCTAGTTTCACCGGGGAGCTGTTTTTT
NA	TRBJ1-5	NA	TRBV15	CATSRNQPAGQHF	TGTGCCACCAGCAGGAACCAACCAGCGGGCCAGCATTTT
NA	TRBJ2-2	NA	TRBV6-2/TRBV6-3	CATDRGQNTGELFF	TGTGCCACCGACCGGGGACAGAACACCGGGGAGCTGTTTTTT
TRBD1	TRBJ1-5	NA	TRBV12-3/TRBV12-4	CASSLSDRVNQPQHF	TGTGCCAGCAGTTTAAGTGACAGGGTGAATCAGCCCCAGCATTTT